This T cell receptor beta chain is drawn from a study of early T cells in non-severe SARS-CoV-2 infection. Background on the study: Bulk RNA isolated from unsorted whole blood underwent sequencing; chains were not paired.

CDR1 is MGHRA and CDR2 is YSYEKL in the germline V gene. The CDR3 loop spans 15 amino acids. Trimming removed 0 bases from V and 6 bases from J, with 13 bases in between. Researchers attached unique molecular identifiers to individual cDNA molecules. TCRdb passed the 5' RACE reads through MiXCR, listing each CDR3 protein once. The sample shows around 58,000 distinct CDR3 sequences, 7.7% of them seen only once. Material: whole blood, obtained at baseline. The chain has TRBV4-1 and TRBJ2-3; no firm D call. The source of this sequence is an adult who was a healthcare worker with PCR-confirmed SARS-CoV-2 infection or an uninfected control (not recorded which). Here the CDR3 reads CASSQDGSGPDTQYF. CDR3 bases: TGCGCCAGCAGCCAAGATGGCTCGGGCCCGGATACGCAGTATTTT.